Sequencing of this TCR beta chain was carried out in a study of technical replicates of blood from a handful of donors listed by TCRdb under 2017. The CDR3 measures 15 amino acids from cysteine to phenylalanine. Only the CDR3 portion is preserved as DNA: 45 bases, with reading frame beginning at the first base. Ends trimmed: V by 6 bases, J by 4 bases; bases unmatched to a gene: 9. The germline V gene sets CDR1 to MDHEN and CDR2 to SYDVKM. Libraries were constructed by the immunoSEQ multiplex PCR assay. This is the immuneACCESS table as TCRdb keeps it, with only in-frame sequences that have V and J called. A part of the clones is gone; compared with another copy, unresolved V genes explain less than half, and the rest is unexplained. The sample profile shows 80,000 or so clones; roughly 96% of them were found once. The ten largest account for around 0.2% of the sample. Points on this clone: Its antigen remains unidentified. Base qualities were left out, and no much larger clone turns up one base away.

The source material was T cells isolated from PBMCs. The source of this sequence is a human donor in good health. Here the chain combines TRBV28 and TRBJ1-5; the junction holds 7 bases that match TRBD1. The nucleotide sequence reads TGTGCCAGCAGCCGCCCGACAGGGTTAAATCAGCCCCAGCATTTT. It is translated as CASSRPTGLNQPQHF.